These T cell receptor beta chains were read from a single sample in a study of vaccination and CD4 T cells after COVID-19. One entry per CDR3 protein, called by TCRdb with MiXCR from the PCR reads. The table shows some 10,000 distinct CDR3 sequences, with 32% occurring only once. Antigens of these TCRs are unknown. Sequencing was done on a sample of cultured CD4+ T cells from blood. These receptor sequences come from a human donor with COVID-19. CDR3s include the opening cysteine and the closing phenylalanine or tryptophan. D genes are given only for firm matches. Clone size is stated in some rows and not others, as once, few, many or a class when expanded.

j_call	v_call	clone_size	d_call	cdr3_aa	cdr3_nt
TRBJ1-6	TRBV6-5	-	-	CASSYILDIPSPLHF	TGTGCCAGCAGTTACATTCTAGATATCCCTTCACCCCTCCACTTT
TRBJ2-3	TRBV6-5	-	TRBD2	CASSFLAGGTDTQYF	TGTGCCAGCAGTTTCCTAGCGGGGGGCACAGATACGCAGTATTTT
TRBJ2-7	TRBV20-1	-	-	CSARLGAHEGEQYF	TGCAGTGCCCGGTTAGGGGCTCACGAGGGGGAGCAGTACTTC
TRBJ2-7	TRBV19	-	-	CASSTAGKGEQYF	TGTGCCAGTAGTACGGCTGGGAAGGGCGAGCAGTACTTC
TRBJ2-7	TRBV20-1	-	-	CSATLPSWRYEQYF	TGCAGTGCTACCCTCCCTAGCTGGCGGTACGAGCAGTACTTC
TRBJ2-7	TRBV6-1	-	-	CASYPNGLGEDPYEQYF	TGTGCCAGCTACCCCAACGGGCTAGGGGAAGATCCCTACGAGCAGTACTTC
TRBJ2-5	TRBV7-9	-	TRBD2	CASSRRTSGVQETQYF	TGTGCCAGCAGCCGTCGGACTAGCGGGGTTCAAGAGACCCAGTACTTC
TRBJ2-1	TRBV20-1	few	-	CSARDRRLGGRNEQFF	TGCAGTGCTAGAGATAGGAGACTAGGGGGTAGGAATGAGCAGTTCTTC
TRBJ2-7	TRBV25-1	few	-	CASSSSWTNEQYF	TGTGCCAGCAGTTCATCTTGGACAAACGAGCAGTACTTC
TRBJ1-2	TRBV6-1	-	TRBD1	CAWGDREGLANYGYTF	TGTGCCTGGGGGGACAGGGAAGGACTAGCTAACTATGGCTACACCTTC
TRBJ2-7	TRBV9	-	-	CASSADSSYEQYF	TGTGCCAGCAGCGCCGACAGTTCCTACGAGCAGTACTTC